These 24 T cell receptor beta chains were all obtained from the same sample, sequenced in a study of blood T cell repertoires in COVID-19. Assay: immunoSEQ multiplex PCR; the TCRdb copy retains only in-frame clones and omits some. Of 250,000 to 300,000 clones listed, 75% to 90% are singletons. The material sequenced was peripheral blood. Receptor source: a man aged 50-60 years with acute or convalescent COVID-19.

This sequence joins TRBV6-5 and TRBJ2-7; 7 nucleotides line up with TRBD2. The V and J ends lost 7 bases and 0 bases, in that order; junction bases with no gene match: 9. CDR3 length: 15 residues. In germline, CDR1 is MNHEY, CDR2 SVGAGI. The CDR3 loop reads CASIGLAENSYEQYF. Here the CDR3 DNA reads TGTGCCAGCATAGGCCTAGCGGAAAACTCCTACGAGCAGTACTTC.

Of note for this clone: A junction boundary mismatches the germline segment, possibly from a read error. The genes are TRBV19 and TRBJ2-7; TRBD2 agrees at 7 bases. The germline V gene encodes CDR1 LNHDA and CDR2 SQIVND (reference sequence). This CDR3 is 10 amino acids long. The CDR3 protein is CASSPGLLIF. The CDR3 DNA follows: TGTGCCAGTAGTCCGGGACTACTGATCTTC.

This clone came up once. This sequence joins TRBV6-5 and TRBJ2-3, with 9 bases matching TRBD1. Losses at the gene ends were 6 bases for V and 5 bases for J; bases not matched to a gene: 9. CDR1 MNHEY and CDR2 SVGAGI come from the germline V gene. The CDR3 runs 15 residues. CDR3 in amino acids: CASRSTGGALDTQYF. CDR3 in DNA: TGTGCCAGCAGGAGCACAGGGGGCGCTTTAGATACGCAGTATTTT.

The chain joins TRBV6-5 to TRBJ1-1; 7 nucleotides align to TRBD1. J lost 7 bases, V lost 6 bases, and 8 bases had no gene match. Germline CDR1 reads MNHEY; CDR2 reads SVGAGI. This CDR3 is built from 13 residues. DNA of the CDR3: TGTGCCAGCAGCGCCACAGGGGTCGATGAAGCTTTCTTT. Its protein product is CASSATGVDEAFF.

The chain recombines TRBV15 with TRBJ1-2; the match to TRBD1 covers 7 bases. CDR1 and CDR2 (germline): LNHNV, YYDKDF (reference sequence). With V trimmed by 0 bases and J by 8 bases, 6 bases remained unmatched. This CDR3 spans 14 amino acids. Written as DNA, the CDR3 is TGTGCCACCAGCAGAGAGGGACAGCCCAAGGGCTACACCTTC. This sequence encodes CATSREGQPKGYTF.

This clone showed up just a few times. The chain recombines TRBV27 with TRBJ2-2; tentative D call: TRBD2 (7 bases). Germline lookup yields CDR1 MNHEY and CDR2 SMNVEV (reference sequence). This CDR3 contains 17 residues. V was trimmed by 4 bases and J by 2 bases, leaving 17 bases between them. This chain's CDR3 is CASSWEGDLTNTGELFF. The CDR3 DNA sequence: TGTGCCAGCAGTTGGGAGGGGGACTTAACAAACACCGGGGAGCTGTTTTTT.

The chain combines TRBV6-6 with TRBJ1-4; 9 bases are a match to TRBD1. The V gene end was trimmed by 6 bases and the J gene end by 6 bases; junction bases not matched to a gene: 5. The CDR3 extends over 14 amino acids. The V gene's germline CDR1 is MNHNY and CDR2 SVGAGI (reference sequence). The CDR3 bases are TGTGCCAGCAGAAGGGACAGGGTTGATGAAAAACTGTTTTTT. Translation gives CASRRDRVDEKLFF.

The rearrangement links TRBV15 to TRBJ2-3; 8 bases are shared with TRBD1. The V and J ends lost 7 bases and 0 bases, in that order; junction bases with no gene match: 3. The CDR3 is 14 residues long. Per the germline V gene, CDR1 is LNHNV and CDR2 is YYDKDF (reference sequence). CDR3 sequence: CATKGQGSTDTQYF. Written as DNA, the CDR3 is TGTGCCACCAAAGGACAGGGAAGCACAGATACGCAGTATTTT.

The V and J genes are TRBV7-9 and TRBJ2-1; weak D call: TRBD1 (6 bases). Germline CDR1 reads SEHNR; CDR2 reads FQNEAQ (reference sequence). This CDR3 has 18 residues. Trimming shortened V by 1 base and J by 3 bases, and 19 bases separated the two germline ends. For the CDR3, the DNA is TGTGCCAGCAGCTTAGAGGGGTCCCCCTGGGGGCACTACAATGAGCAGTTCTTC. Amino acid sequence: CASSLEGSPWGHYNEQFF.

The chain has TRBV2 and TRBJ1-4; TRBD1 is a possible D gene (6 bases). This CDR3 region has 12 residues. Germline V CDR1 and CDR2: SNHLY, FYNNEI. The germline V and J ends were trimmed by 8 bases and 5 bases, with 9 bases remaining between them. The DNA for the CDR3 is TGTGCCAGCCGACAGGAAAATGAAAAACTGTTTTTT. Translating it yields CASRQENEKLFF.

This clone appeared a few times. This chain joins TRBV5-4 and TRBJ1-1; TRBD1 matches 10 bases. Germline trimming cut 0 bases from V and 5 bases from J; bases unmatched to any gene: 4. Per germline, CDR1 SGHNT and CDR2 YYREEE (reference sequence). CDR3 size: 15 residues. CDR3 protein: CASSLERTGGTEAFF. The CDR3 DNA is TGTGCCAGCAGCTTGGAACGGACAGGGGGGACTGAAGCTTTCTTT.

The chain recombines TRBV5-1 with TRBJ2-7, with 8 bases aligning to TRBD1. The CDR3 extends over 14 amino acids. With V trimmed by 5 bases and J by 6 bases, 10 bases remained unmatched. Germline V gene lookup returns CDR1 SGHRS and CDR2 YFSETQ. The CDR3 loop reads CASRETGAESEQYF. The CDR3 DNA is TGCGCCAGCAGGGAGACAGGGGCAGAGAGCGAGCAGTACTTC.

The chain has TRBV19 and TRBJ2-7, with 12 bases matching TRBD1. Germline assignment: CDR1 LNHDA and CDR2 SQIVND (reference sequence). The CDR3 contains 16 residues. Trimming removed 3 bases from V and 9 bases from J; junction bases left unmatched: 12. CDR3 region: CASSIVGTGGNVPQYF. CDR3 coding DNA: TGTGCCAGTAGTATCGTTGGGACAGGGGGCAATGTACCGCAGTACTTC.

V usage is TRBV5-6 and J usage is TRBJ1-2; 9 nucleotides align to TRBD1. Germline trimming cut 6 bases from V and 8 bases from J; bases unmatched to any gene: 8. The CDR3 has 13 residues. The germline gives CDR1 SGHDT, CDR2 YYEEEE. The CDR3 coding sequence is TGTGCCAGCACAACCGGGACAGGGTTCGGCTACACCTTC. Translated: CASTTGTGFGYTF.

The rearrangement links TRBV5-8 to TRBJ1-6; D is possibly TRBD1 (6 bases). The V gene lost 5 bases and the J gene lost 0 bases, with 12 bases spanning the gap. The CDR3 is made up of 16 amino acids. The germline CDR1 and CDR2 sequences are SGHTS and YDEGEE. The CDR3 bases are TGTGCCAGCAGGCCAGAAGGGGGCTCCTATAATTCACCCCTCCACTTT. The encoded protein is CASRPEGGSYNSPLHF.

This clone was counted only a few times. This rearrangement joins TRBV5-8 to TRBJ1-5; perhaps TRBD1 as D (6 bases). Germline CDR1 SGHTS, CDR2 YDEGEE. This CDR3 comprises 14 residues. Trimming removed 4 bases from V and 5 bases from J, with 13 bases in between. The chain's CDR3 is CASSPLAGDQPQHF. The CDR3 region has the DNA TGTGCCAGCAGCCCGCTGGCAGGGGATCAGCCCCAGCATTTT.

The rearrangement links TRBV19 to TRBJ1-6; no clear D gene. Deletions cut 7 bases from V and 3 bases from J, with 16 bases between. The CDR3 spans 16 residues. Germline V gene data show CDR1 as LNHDA and CDR2 as SQIVND (reference sequence). The chain's CDR3 is CASTGGGDYYNSPLHF. DNA of the CDR3: TGTGCCAGTACCGGAGGCGGCGACTACTATAATTCACCCCTCCACTTT.

V gene TRBV28 combines with J gene TRBJ2-7; the D gene is possibly TRBD2 (7 bases). CDR1 is MDHEN and CDR2 is SYDVKM in the germline V gene. The CDR3 has 14 residues. V shed 8 bases and J shed 6 bases, with 20 bases lying between them. The CDR3 bases are TGTGCCAGCCGCACTCGGGGGGCCCCCGGCGAGCAGTACTTC. The encoded protein is CASRTRGAPGEQYF. Looking up the rest from reference TRBV28 and TRBJ2-7 gives the full variable domain: DVKVTQSSRYLVKRTGEKVFLECVQDMDHENMFWYRQDPGLGLRLIYFSYDVKMKEKGDIPEGYSVSREKKERFSLILESASTNQTSMYLCASRTRGAPGEQYFGPGTRLTVT.

The chain is built from TRBV9 and TRBJ2-1, with 8 bases that match TRBD1. The germline gives CDR1 SGDLS, CDR2 YYNGEE. The CDR3 consists of 15 residues. The V segment lost 2 bases and the J segment 6 bases; nucleotides outside the gene matches: 7. The DNA for the CDR3 is TGTGCCAGCAGCGTTTCGGACAGGGTGGCCAATGAGCAGTTCTTC. Encoded protein: CASSVSDRVANEQFF. The complete variable domain, with remaining parts taken from reference TRBV9 and TRBJ2-1, reads DSGVTQTPKHLITATGQRVTLRCSPRSGDLSVYWYQQSLDQGLQFLIQYYNGEERAKGNILERFSAQQFPDLHSELNLSSLELGDSALYFCASSVSDRVANEQFFGPGTRLTVL.

The chain links TRBV6-2 or TRBV6-3 to TRBJ2-4; 11 bases fit TRBD1. Germline-derived CDR1 and CDR2 are MNHEY and SVGEGT. With V trimmed by 0 bases and J by 6 bases, 1 base remained unmatched. The CDR3 contains 15 residues. The CDR3 DNA is TGTGCCAGCAGTTACTCCGGGACAGGGGGAAACATTCAGTACTTC. This codes for CASSYSGTGGNIQYF.

The V gene is TRBV30, the J gene TRBJ1-6; 10 bases map to TRBD1. Germline CDR1 GTSNPN, CDR2 SVGIG (reference sequence). V was clipped by 5 bases and J by 9 bases; unmatched bases: 1. The CDR3 is made up of 12 amino acids. The CDR3 coding sequence is TGTGCCTGGTGGGACAGGGGTTCACCCCTCCACTTT. This encodes CAWWDRGSPLHF.

This chain joins TRBV11-1 and TRBJ2-7; possibly TRBD2 for D (6 bases). The V and J ends lost 1 base and 1 base respectively, with 11 bases between them. The length of the CDR3 is 15 residues. Per germline, CDR1 SGHAT and CDR2 FQDESV (reference sequence). This chain's CDR3 is CASSLGAGRSYEQYF. CDR3 in DNA: TGTGCCAGCAGCTTAGGAGCGGGCAGATCCTACGAGCAGTACTTC.

The chain links TRBV2 to TRBJ1-6; TRBD1 aligns across 11 bases. CDR3 length: 15 residues. V lost 7 bases to trimming and J lost 4 bases; unmatched junction nucleotides: 3. In germline, CDR1 is SNHLY, CDR2 FYNNEI. This CDR3 reads CASTGTGGYNSPLHF. As DNA, the CDR3 is TGTGCCAGCACCGGGACAGGGGGGTATAATTCACCCCTCCACTTT.

The rearrangement joins TRBV6-5 to TRBJ1-1, with D hard to call. Deletions cut 0 bases from V and 1 base from J, with 9 bases between. Germline V CDR1 and CDR2: MNHEY, SVGAGI. The CDR3 is 15 residues long. As DNA, the CDR3 is TGTGCCAGCAGTTACTCGTTTACACAGAACACTGAAGCTTTCTTT. Protein: CASSYSFTQNTEAFF.